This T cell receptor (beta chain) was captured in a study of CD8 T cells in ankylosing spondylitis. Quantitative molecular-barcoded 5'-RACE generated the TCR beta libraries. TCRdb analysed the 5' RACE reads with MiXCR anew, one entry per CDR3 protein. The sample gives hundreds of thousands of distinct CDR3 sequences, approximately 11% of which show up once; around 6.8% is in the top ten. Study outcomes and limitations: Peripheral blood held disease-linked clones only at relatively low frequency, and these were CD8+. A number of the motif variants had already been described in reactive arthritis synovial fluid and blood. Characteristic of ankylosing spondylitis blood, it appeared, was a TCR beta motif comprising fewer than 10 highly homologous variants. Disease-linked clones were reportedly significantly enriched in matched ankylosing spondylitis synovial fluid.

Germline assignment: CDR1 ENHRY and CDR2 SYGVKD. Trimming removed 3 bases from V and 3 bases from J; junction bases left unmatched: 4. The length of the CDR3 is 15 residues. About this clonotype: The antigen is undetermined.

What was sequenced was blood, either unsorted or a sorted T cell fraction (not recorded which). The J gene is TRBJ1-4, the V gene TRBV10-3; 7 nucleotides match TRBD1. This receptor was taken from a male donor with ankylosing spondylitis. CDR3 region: CAISDSQGANEKLFF. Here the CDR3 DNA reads TGTGCCATCAGTGATTCCCAGGGGGCTAATGAAAAACTGTTTTTT.